This T cell receptor (beta chain) came from a study of T cells in Graves' hyperthyroidism and ophthalmopathy. This CDR3 has 14 residues. V was pared by 3 bases and J by 2 bases, with 5 bases of the junction left unmatched. Germline lookup yields CDR1 DFQATT and CDR2 SNEGSKA (reference sequence). Amplified regions were TCR beta CDR3 sequences from RNA transcripts. The HTBI primer set drove a first-round RT-PCR of the TCR CDR3. TCRdb fed the multiplex PCR reads into MiXCR, producing one record per CDR3 protein. The data hold 660,000 or so distinct CDR3 sequences, with 40% to 55% observed a single time. Uncontrolled infection, other autoimmune disease, pregnancy or lactation barred patients from enrollment. Diagnoses were made from clinical symptoms, serum measures (thyroxine and TRAb), thyroid ultrasound and orbital computed tomography. The sample holds many counts of this clonotype.

The rearrangement links TRBV20-1 to TRBJ2-7; 9 nucleotides align to TRBD1. The clonotype comes from an adult man with Graves' disease, either hyperthyroidism or ophthalmopathy (not recorded which). The sequenced sample was peripheral blood or thyroid tissue (not recorded which). Written as DNA, the CDR3 is TGCAGTGCTAGGCCGGACAGGGGTGCCTACGAGCAGTACTTC. It specifies CSARPDRGAYEQYF.